This TCR beta chain came from a study of Ad26.COV2.S vaccination and SARS-CoV-2 variants. Study information: Donor participated within the Ad26.COV2.S arm of the COV1001 trial. Administration of Ad26.COV2.S was intramuscular, either once or twice 56 days apart.

Measured with immunoSEQ multiplex PCR; TCRdb has only the in-frame clones, and not every one. The sample contains about 280,000 clones, around 87% of which appear only once. Treatment indicated: roughly 18 received Ad26.COV2.S at low or high dose, single or two shots; about five received placebo; per-sample allocation not given. Each sample was drawn 63 days after the first injection (of vaccine or placebo). The study's findings and limits: Substantial breadth was reported for post-vaccination spike-specific CD8+ and CD4+ T cells.

This clone was detected a few times. Its antigen is not known. This receptor was taken from a person between 18 and 65 years old who received the Ad26.COV2.S COVID-19 vaccine or a placebo. The sample in question was peripheral blood, obtained in a trial of Ad26.COV2.S vaccine versus placebo.

CDR3 nucleotide sequence: TGTGCTAGTGGTCGGGAGGATGAGCAGTTCTTC. This codes for CASGREDEQFF. The J gene is TRBJ2-1, the V gene TRBV12-5; TRBD2 agrees at 7 bases. J gave up 8 bases and V 5 bases, and 0 bases lay outside the gene matches. The CDR3 has 11 residues. The V gene's germline CDR1 is LGHNT and CDR2 FRNRAP.